Presented here are 15 T cell receptor beta chains from one specimen sequenced in a study of post-analysis software for immune sequencing data (dated by TCRdb to 2015 to 2017). What the study reported, not specific to this receptor: Significantly higher frequencies in patients than in controls were found for roughly 5 TRBV segments, including TRBV5-6, TRBV5-1 and TRBV20-1.

The library was prepared using PCR. This sample was sequenced with an Illumina HiSeq 2500. To reduce PCR and sequencing biases, unique molecular identifiers were built into the TCR beta cDNA libraries. TCRdb reworked the public reads: Q25 trimming with fastp, MiXCR clone assembly, productive beta chains retained. All rows with the same CDR3 protein become a single entry with the most common DNA and genes. The sample table lists 500,000 to 600,000 distinct CDR3 sequences, 40% to 50% of them with a count of one. The ten largest clones represent 1.5% to 2% of the sample. No antigen is known for these receptors. The sequencing sample was made of blood. These receptors all stem from a girl aged 10 to 17 with multiple sclerosis.

The rearrangement links TRBV7-9 to TRBJ2-7, with D perhaps matching TRBD2 (6 bases). The CDR3 has 15 amino acids. CDR1 is SEHNR and CDR2 is FQNEAQ in the germline V gene (reference sequence). The V end lost 3 bases, the J end lost 1 base, and 13 bases lay between the germline ends. As DNA, the CDR3 is TGTGCCAGCAGCTTGGAGGGGTTTGGGTCCTACGAGCAGTACTTC. This gives the protein CASSLEGFGSYEQYF.

The V and J genes are TRBV7-2 and TRBJ2-7; 13 nucleotides agree with TRBD2. V trimming: 5 bases; J trimming: 10 bases; junction bases outside the gene matches: 8. Looked up from germline, CDR1 is SGHTA and CDR2 is FQGNSA. CDR3 size: 14 residues. The CDR3 DNA sequence: TGTGCCAGCAGCCCAACTAGCGGGAGGGCAACCCAGTACTTC. It codes for CASSPTSGRATQYF.

Only a few counts were recorded for this clonotype. The V and J genes are TRBV20-1 and TRBJ2-7; no clear D. CDR1 and CDR2 (germline): DFQATT, SNEGSKA (reference sequence). This CDR3 region has 11 residues. Trimming stripped 5 bases from V and 3 bases from J, with 8 bases between. The CDR3 DNA is TGCAGTGCTTATAACAGCTACGAGCAGTACTTC. This codes for CSAYNSYEQYF.

V is TRBV6-5 and J is TRBJ1-1; D uncertain. Germline CDR1 MNHEY, CDR2 SVGAGI. This CDR3 region has 13 residues. The germline V and J ends were trimmed by 5 bases and 4 bases, with 11 bases remaining between them. The CDR3 DNA follows: TGTGCCAGCAGTCGCCCATGGGGCACTGAAGCTTTCTTT. It codes for CASSRPWGTEAFF.

This clonotype was seen a few times. The V gene is TRBV27, the J gene TRBJ2-5; tentative D call: TRBD1 (7 bases). Trimming pared 5 bases from V and 0 bases from J, leaving 13 bases between. Germline lookup yields CDR1 MNHEY and CDR2 SMNVEV (reference sequence). This CDR3 has 15 residues. The CDR3 sequence is CASSPRGVYQETQYF. The CDR3 DNA follows: TGTGCCAGCAGTCCCAGGGGGGTGTACCAAGAGACCCAGTACTTC.

The rearrangement links TRBV5-1 to TRBJ1-1; 10 nucleotides line up with TRBD1. Germline trimming cut 0 bases from V and 1 base from J; bases unmatched to any gene: 3. This CDR3 comprises 16 residues. Germline V lookup: CDR1 SGHRS, CDR2 YFSETQ. The CDR3 here is CASSLGTGGSNTEAFF. The CDR3 coding sequence is TGCGCCAGCAGCTTGGGGACAGGGGGTTCGAACACTGAAGCTTTCTTT.

This clonotype occurred a few times. The chain carries TRBV29-1 and TRBJ2-3; tentatively, D is TRBD2 (5 bases). CDR1 is SQVTM and CDR2 is ANQGSEA in the germline V gene. The CDR3 runs to 11 residues. Trimming cost V 4 bases and J 5 bases, with 7 bases left between them. CDR3 protein: CSVGTGDTQYF. The CDR3 DNA reads as TGCAGCGTTGGGACTGGAGATACGCAGTATTTT.

This chain uses TRBV6-5 with TRBJ1-1; D call uncertain. CDR1 and CDR2 (germline): MNHEY, SVGAGI. The CDR3 length is 14 residues. Trimming took off 6 bases at V and 1 base at J, with 12 bases between the two ends. The CDR3 DNA reads as TGTGCCAGCAGCCCCACAGTCCCGAACACTGAAGCTTTCTTT. Translated: CASSPTVPNTEAFF.

The chain couples TRBV20-1 to TRBJ2-7, with TRBD2 matching over 12 bases. The V segment lost 5 bases and the J segment 2 bases; nucleotides outside the gene matches: 7. The CDR3 totals 15 residues. Germline assignment: CDR1 DFQATT and CDR2 SNEGSKA (reference sequence). This CDR3 reads CSAETWTSGTYEQYF. CDR3 coding DNA: TGCAGTGCTGAAACCTGGACTAGCGGGACCTACGAGCAGTACTTC.

CDR3 DNA sequence: TGTGCCAGCAGCTGGGGCGTCGGCCAGAACTACGAGCAGTACTTC. It yields the protein CASSWGVGQNYEQYF. The chain joins TRBV27 to TRBJ2-7; D is perhaps TRBD1 (5 bases). Germline CDR1 MNHEY, CDR2 SMNVEV (reference sequence). V lost 6 bases, J lost 3 bases, and 18 bases lay in between. The CDR3 has 15 amino acids.

The V call is TRBV10-3, the J call TRBJ2-3; 13 bases map to TRBD2. This CDR3 is built from 16 residues. Germline V lookup: CDR1 ENHRY, CDR2 SYGVKD. Trimming cost V 4 bases and J 1 base; bases outside gene matches: 2. CDR3 sequence: CAISGTSGSGTDTQYF. The CDR3 DNA sequence: TGTGCCATCAGTGGGACTAGCGGGAGCGGCACAGATACGCAGTATTTT.

A few counts support this clonotype. In nucleotides, the CDR3 is TGTGCCAGCAGTTTGCTAGCTAGCGGGAGTATCCAAGAGACCCAGTACTTC. Protein sequence: CASSLLASGSIQETQYF. The rearrangement uses TRBV27 and TRBJ2-5; 10 bases fit TRBD2. V lost 3 bases, J lost 1 base, and 8 bases stayed unmatched. This CDR3 is 17 amino acids long. Per the germline V gene, CDR1 is MNHEY and CDR2 is SMNVEV (reference sequence).

This sequence joins TRBV5-1 and TRBJ2-7, with unresolved D. The CDR3 loop spans 14 amino acids. With 4 bases removed from V and 3 bases from J, the gap between germline ends came to 14 bases. Germline V CDR1 and CDR2: SGHRS, YFSETQ. CDR3 nucleotide sequence: TGCGCCAGCAGCCCAACAACGGAAAACTACGAGCAGTACTTC. Protein: CASSPTTENYEQYF.

This sequence joins TRBV4-1 and TRBJ2-4, with D hard to call. This CDR3 spans 19 amino acids. Germline CDR1 and CDR2: MGHRA and YSYEKL. Trimming took off 4 bases at V and 8 bases at J, with 30 bases between the two ends. Written as DNA, the CDR3 is TGCGCCAGCAGCCCCCTCGGGTGGGCCGGAAGAAAAGGAGAAGACATTCAGTACTTC. It specifies CASSPLGWAGRKGEDIQYF.

This clonotype was counted a single time. The J gene is TRBJ2-1, the V gene TRBV3-1, with 9 bases identical to TRBD2. Unmatched junction bases numbered 5, after V lost 7 bases and J lost 4 bases. This CDR3 region has 14 residues. Germline V lookup: CDR1 LGHDT, CDR2 YNNKEL (reference sequence). This CDR3 is CASTLAGNYNEQFF. The CDR3 nucleotides read TGTGCCAGCACCCTAGCGGGGAATTACAATGAGCAGTTCTTC.